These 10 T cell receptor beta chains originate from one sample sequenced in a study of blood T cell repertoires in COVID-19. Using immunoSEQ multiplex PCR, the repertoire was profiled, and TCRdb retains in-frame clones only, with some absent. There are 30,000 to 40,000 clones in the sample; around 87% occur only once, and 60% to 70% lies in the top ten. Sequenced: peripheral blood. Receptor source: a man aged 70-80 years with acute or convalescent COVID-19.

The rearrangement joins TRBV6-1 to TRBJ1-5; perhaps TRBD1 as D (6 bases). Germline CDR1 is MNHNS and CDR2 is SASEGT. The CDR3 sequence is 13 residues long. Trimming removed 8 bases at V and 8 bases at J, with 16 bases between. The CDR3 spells CASFTGPGEPQHF. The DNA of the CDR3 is TGTGCCAGCTTTACAGGGCCCGGAGAGCCCCAGCATTTT.

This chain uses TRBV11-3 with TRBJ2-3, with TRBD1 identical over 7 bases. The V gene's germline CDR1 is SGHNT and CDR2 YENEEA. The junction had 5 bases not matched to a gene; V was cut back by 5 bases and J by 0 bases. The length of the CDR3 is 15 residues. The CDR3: CASSQGTASTDTQYF. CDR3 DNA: TGTGCCAGCAGCCAAGGGACAGCTAGCACAGATACGCAGTATTTT.

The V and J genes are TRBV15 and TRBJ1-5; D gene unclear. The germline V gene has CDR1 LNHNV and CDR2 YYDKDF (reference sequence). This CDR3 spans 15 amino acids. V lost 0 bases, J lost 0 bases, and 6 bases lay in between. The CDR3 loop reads CATSRDLYSNQPQHF. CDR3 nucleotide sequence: TGTGCCACCAGCAGAGACCTGTATAGCAATCAGCCCCAGCATTTT.

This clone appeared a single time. The CDR3 loop reads CASSFRTSGANTGELFF. The DNA for the CDR3 is TGTGCCAGTAGTTTCAGGACTAGCGGGGCCAACACCGGGGAGCTGTTTTTT. This rearrangement joins TRBV19 to TRBJ2-2; 12 nucleotides match TRBD2. Germline V gene lookup returns CDR1 LNHDA and CDR2 SQIVND (reference sequence). V lost 5 bases and J lost 2; bases outside the gene matches: 6. This CDR3 contains 17 residues.

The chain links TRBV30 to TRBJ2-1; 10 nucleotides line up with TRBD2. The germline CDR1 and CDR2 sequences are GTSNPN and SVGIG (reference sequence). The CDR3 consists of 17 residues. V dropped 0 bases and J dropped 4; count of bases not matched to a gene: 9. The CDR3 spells CAWSVPGAGGPYNEQFF. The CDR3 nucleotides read TGTGCCTGGAGTGTACCGGGAGCGGGGGGGCCATACAATGAGCAGTTCTTC.

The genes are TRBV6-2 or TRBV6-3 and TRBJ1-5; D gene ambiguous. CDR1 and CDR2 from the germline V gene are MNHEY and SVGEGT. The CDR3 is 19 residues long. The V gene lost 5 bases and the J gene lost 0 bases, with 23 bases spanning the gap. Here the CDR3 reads CASSPPRRVDRYSNQPQHF. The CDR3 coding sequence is TGTGCCAGCAGTCCCCCGCGGAGGGTTGACCGGTATAGCAATCAGCCCCAGCATTTT.

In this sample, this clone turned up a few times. CDR3 sequence: CASSLEVRGYEQYF. CDR3 sequence (DNA): TGTGCCAGCAGCTTAGAGGTCAGGGGTTACGAGCAGTACTTC. The chain links TRBV7-9 to TRBJ2-7; perhaps TRBD1 as D (6 bases). There are 14 residues in the CDR3. Germline V gene sequence: CDR1 SEHNR, CDR2 FQNEAQ (reference sequence). Between the trimmed V and J ends, which lost 1 base and 4 bases, there was a span of 11 bases. Variable domain in full (rest from reference TRBV7-9 and TRBJ2-7): DTGVSQNPRHKITKRGQNVTFRCDPISEHNRLYWYRQTLGQGPEFLTYFQNEAQLEKSRLLSDRFSAERPKGSFSTLEIQRTEQGDSAMYLCASSLEVRGYEQYFGPGTRLTVT.

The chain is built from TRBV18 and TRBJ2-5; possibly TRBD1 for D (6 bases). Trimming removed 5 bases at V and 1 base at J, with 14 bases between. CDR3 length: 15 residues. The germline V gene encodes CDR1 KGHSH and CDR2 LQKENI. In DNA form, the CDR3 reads TGTGCCAGCTCAACGGACAGACCCCTCCAAGAGACCCAGTACTTC. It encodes CASSTDRPLQETQYF.

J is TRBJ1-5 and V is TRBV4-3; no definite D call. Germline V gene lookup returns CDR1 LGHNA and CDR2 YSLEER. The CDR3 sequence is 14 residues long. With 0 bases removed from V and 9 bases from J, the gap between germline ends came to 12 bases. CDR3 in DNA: TGCGCCAGCAGCCAAGATGGTATACGGGGGCCCCAGCATTTT. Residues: CASSQDGIRGPQHF.

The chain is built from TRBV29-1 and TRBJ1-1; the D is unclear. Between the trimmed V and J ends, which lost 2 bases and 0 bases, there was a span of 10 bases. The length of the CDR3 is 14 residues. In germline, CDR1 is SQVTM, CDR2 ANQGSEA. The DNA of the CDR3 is TGCAGCGTTGAAACGGACGGGGTGAACACTGAAGCTTTCTTT. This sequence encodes CSVETDGVNTEAFF.